This TCR beta chain was recovered during a study of shared clonotypes between healthy human individuals. The method was immunoSEQ multiplex PCR; TCRdb's version includes in-frame clones alone and lacks a portion of them. The sample includes millions of clones, about 94% of them seen just once. V was pared by 0 bases and J by 7 bases, with 13 bases between. CDR1 and CDR2 from the germline V gene are WSHSY and SAAADI. This CDR3 region has 15 residues. The naive CD8 fraction comprised CD45RO-negative cells positively selected for CCR7 and excluded terminally differentiated effector memory CD45RA+ cells.

The sequenced sample was naive CD8+ T cells sorted from blood. The rearrangement joins TRBV10-2 to TRBJ1-3; no reliable D call. This clonotype was obtained from a man younger than 30 in good health. This CDR3 is CASSESTSSGNTIYF. CDR3 nucleotides: TGCGCCAGCAGTGAGTCGACGTCTTCGGGGAACACCATATATTTT.